These T cell receptor beta chains were read from a single sample in a study of OX40 agonist ivuxolimab in advanced cancers. Assay: immunoSEQ multiplex PCR; the TCRdb copy retains only in-frame clones and omits some. The data show some 60,000 clones, 85% to 90% seen once. Sequencing was performed on CD4+ or CD8+ T cells sorted from blood, taken in a trial of the OX40 agonist ivuxolimab. These receptors were obtained from an adult with an advanced solid tumor such as melanoma, head and neck, liver or kidney cancer. Both conserved end residues are part of each CDR3. Each record gives: V gene, CDR3 protein.

>TRBV19
CASRIQGADTEAFF
>TRBV4-2
CASSSRTPPGEQYF
>TRBV4-2
CASSPEGVAYEQYF
>TRBV12-5
CASGALETQYF
>TRBV9
CASSVVGSGNTIYF
>TRBV7-2
CASSQRGGLSGELFF
>TRBV4-2
CASSWAGEETQYF
>TRBV7-3
CASSRDGTYEQYF
>TRBV6-1
CASSEASGSIQETQYF
>TRBV7-3
CASSPQRPAYEQYF
>TRBV2
CATGQPGELFF
>TRBV10-3
CAISDETGGRYEQYF
>TRBV18
CASSPLGGLNTGELFF
>TRBV5-8
CASSRGTVRSTDTQYF
>TRBV7-2
CASVRNWGIYNEQFF
>TRBV5-6
CASSLDVYNEQFF
>TRBV7-2
CASSQYPGTVGYTF
>TRBV7-9
CASSNTGHYEQYF
>TRBV4-1
CASSQVPGGLADTQYF
>TRBV27
CASTSLDTSSGNTIYF
>TRBV15
CATSRGGEPGELFF
>TRBV7-3
CASSDLGGNTGELFF
>TRBV18
CASSLDRGLNQPQHF
>TRBV4-1
CASSPQPTRGASYNGQFF
>TRBV19
CASSMGYTEAFF
>TRBV6-5
CASSYNRDTGELFF
>TRBV7-2
CASSLIYEQYF
>TRBV30
CAWSDVPRVSEQYF
>TRBV10-3
CAIRDPGQGLHEQYF
>TRBV18
CASSPGDGAGTEAFF
>TRBV4-3
CASSQDNYETQYF
>TRBV5-4
CASSRGQTQFSYNSPLHF
>TRBV28
CASRLRDRVYEQYF
>TRBV19
CASHSLGYDNQPQHF
>TRBV7-3
CASSLGSPGANYGYTF
>TRBV5-1
CASSLEGAVNEQYF
>TRBV9
CASSVDLANTEAFF
>TRBV7-2
CASSLSTGGVYEQYF
>TRBV5-1
CASSIWTGPTEEQYF
>TRBV7-9
CASSSGTENEKLFF